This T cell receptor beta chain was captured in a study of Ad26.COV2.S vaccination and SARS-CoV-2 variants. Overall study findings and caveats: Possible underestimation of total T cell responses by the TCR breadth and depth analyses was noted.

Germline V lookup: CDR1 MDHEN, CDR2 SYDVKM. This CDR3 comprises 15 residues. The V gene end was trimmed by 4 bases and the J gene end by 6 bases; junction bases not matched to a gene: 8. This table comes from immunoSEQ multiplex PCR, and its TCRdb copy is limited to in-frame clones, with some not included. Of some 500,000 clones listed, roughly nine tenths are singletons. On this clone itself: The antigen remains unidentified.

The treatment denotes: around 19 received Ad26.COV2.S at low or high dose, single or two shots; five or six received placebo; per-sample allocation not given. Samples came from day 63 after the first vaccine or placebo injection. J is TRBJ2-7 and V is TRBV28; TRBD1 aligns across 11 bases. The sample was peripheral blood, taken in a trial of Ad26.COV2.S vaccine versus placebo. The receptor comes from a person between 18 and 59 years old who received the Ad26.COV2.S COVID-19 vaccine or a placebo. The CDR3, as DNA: TGTGCCAGCAGTTATGCCGGGACAGGGGGGCTCGAGCAGTACTTC. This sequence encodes CASSYAGTGGLEQYF.